One TCR beta chain is described in this entry. This entry is derived from a study of long-term antiretroviral therapy in people with HIV. The authors ran the immunoSEQ assay, v3.0, at survey level. Clones were read by immunoSEQ multiplex PCR, and TCRdb kept only the in-frame ones, dropping some. The top ten clones hold roughly 2.5% of a sample with 25,000 to 30,000 clones, 94% of them seen once. This CDR3 is 14 amino acids long. V was shortened by 5 bases and J by 0 bases, with 8 bases between the two germline ends. Germline V gene sequence: CDR1 SGHRS, CDR2 YFSETQ. The sequenced sample was unsorted PBMCs, obtained 7.4 years after starting antiretroviral therapy. This receptor was obtained from a man in his fifties or sixties with HIV. The chain joins TRBV5-1 to TRBJ1-4; maybe TRBD1 (5 bases). The CDR3 spells CASREGSTNEKLFF. The CDR3 DNA is TGCGCCAGCAGAGAGGGGTCAACTAATGAAAAACTGTTTTTT.